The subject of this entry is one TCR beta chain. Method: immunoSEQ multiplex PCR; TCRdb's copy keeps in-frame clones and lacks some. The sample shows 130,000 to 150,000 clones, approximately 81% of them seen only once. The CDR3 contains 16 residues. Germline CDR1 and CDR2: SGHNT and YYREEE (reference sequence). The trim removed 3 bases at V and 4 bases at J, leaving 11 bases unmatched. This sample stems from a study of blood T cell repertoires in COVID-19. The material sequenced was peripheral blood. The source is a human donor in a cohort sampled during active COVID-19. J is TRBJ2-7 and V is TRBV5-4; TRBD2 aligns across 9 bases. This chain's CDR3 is CASSSLEASGKYEQYF. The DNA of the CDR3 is TGTGCCAGCAGCTCCCTAGAGGCTAGCGGGAAGTACGAGCAGTACTTC.